The 23 T cell receptor beta chains reported below all come from one sample, sequenced in a study of cytomegalovirus exposure and HLA in healthy donors. Measured with immunoSEQ multiplex PCR; TCRdb has only the in-frame clones, and not every one. This table holds hundreds of thousands of clones, 80% to 90% found once. Material: PBMCs. Every receptor here comes from a woman aged 18-29 years in good health and CMV-seronegative.

The CDR3 bases are TGTGCCAGCAGCCAAACACCGGGACAGGGAAATCAGCCCCAGCATTTT. Its translation: CASSQTPGQGNQPQHF. The chain joins TRBV16 to TRBJ1-5, with TRBD1 matching 9 bases. The CDR3 consists of 16 residues. Germline V gene lookup returns CDR1 KGHSY and CDR2 FQNENV. Trimming took 2 bases from V and 4 from J; bases not matched to a gene: 6.

This clone has only one observation. The chain is built from TRBV5-6 and TRBJ2-7, with 8 positions matching TRBD1. The V segment lost 3 bases and the J segment 3 bases; nucleotides outside the gene matches: 5. The CDR3 spans 14 residues. Looked up from germline, CDR1 is SGHDT and CDR2 is YYEEEE. Here the CDR3 reads CASSSGQGLYEQYF. CDR3 sequence (DNA): TGTGCCAGCAGCTCAGGACAGGGCCTCTACGAGCAGTACTTC.

This chain joins TRBV29-1 and TRBJ2-1, with TRBD1 matching over 8 bases. J lost 7 bases, V lost 7 bases, and 12 bases had no gene match. From germline, CDR1 is SQVTM and CDR2 ANQGSEA. There are 14 residues in the CDR3. In DNA, the CDR3 is TGCAGCGGGGGGCGTGACAGGGGACCAAATGAGCAGTTCTTC. Translated: CSGGRDRGPNEQFF.

This clone was found once. V usage is TRBV28 and J usage is TRBJ2-7, with a tentative D call TRBD1 (6 bases). The CDR3 covers 14 residues. V gave up 5 bases and J gave up 4 bases, with 15 bases separating them. Germline V gene sequence: CDR1 MDHEN, CDR2 SYDVKM. Here the CDR3 reads CASSEPGVAYEQYF. CDR3 nucleotide sequence: TGTGCCAGCAGTGAGCCAGGGGTTGCGTACGAGCAGTACTTC.

A single count supports this clone. The CDR3 nucleotides read TGTGCCAGCAGTTACATCGGGAATGTGGAGACCCAGTACTTC. Its translation: CASSYIGNVETQYF. The chain employs TRBV6-6 and TRBJ2-5; a possible D gene is TRBD2 (5 bases). Germline assignment: CDR1 MNHNY and CDR2 SVGAGI (reference sequence). The CDR3 totals 14 residues. The V gene lost 2 bases and the J gene lost 5 bases, with 12 bases spanning the gap.

The chain combines TRBV4-1 with TRBJ1-3, with a weak D call TRBD1 (6 bases). V gave up 4 bases and J gave up 1 base, with 17 bases separating them. The V gene's germline CDR1 is MGHRA and CDR2 YSYEKL. The CDR3 loop spans 17 amino acids. The CDR3 bases are TGCGCCAGCAGCCCGGGGGGCAGGGCGGGATCTGGAAACACCATATATTTT. Translating gives CASSPGGRAGSGNTIYF.

The chain links TRBV2 to TRBJ1-1; D remains ambiguous. This CDR3 has 13 residues. Germline CDR1 is SNHLY and CDR2 is FYNNEI. The V end lost 3 bases, the J end lost 3 bases, and 8 bases lay between the germline ends. CDR3 region: CASSEREYTEAFF. CDR3 coding DNA: TGTGCCAGCAGTGAGAGGGAGTACACTGAAGCTTTCTTT.

The rearrangement links TRBV11-2 to TRBJ1-5; 7 nucleotides agree with TRBD1. Per germline, CDR1 SGHAT and CDR2 FQNNGV. The CDR3 length is 13 residues. Trimming at V came to 5 bases and at J to 7 bases, leaving 5 bases not matched to a gene. In DNA form, the CDR3 reads TGTGCCAGCAGCCTGAACAGGGGACAGCCCCAGCATTTT. Translating it yields CASSLNRGQPQHF.

J is TRBJ1-1 and V is TRBV7-6, with TRBD1 identical over 7 bases. The CDR3 is 13 amino acids. The V gene's germline CDR1 is SGHVS and CDR2 FNYEAQ. The trim removed 5 bases at V and 8 bases at J, leaving 8 bases unmatched. The CDR3 sequence is CASSPQDRVEAFF. The CDR3 DNA reads TGTGCCAGCAGCCCCCAAGACAGGGTCGAAGCTTTCTTT. Variable domain in full (rest from reference TRBV7-6 and TRBJ1-1): GAGVSQSPRYKVTKRGQDVALRCDPISGHVSLYWYRQALGQGPEFLTYFNYEAQQDKSGLPNDRFSAERPEGSISTLTIQRTEQRDSAMYRCASSPQDRVEAFFGQGTRLTVV.

The chain is built from TRBV5-1 and TRBJ2-7; no clear D gene. V gave up 0 bases and J gave up 1 base, with 8 bases separating them. Germline CDR1 reads SGHRS; CDR2 reads YFSETQ. The CDR3 sequence is 14 residues long. CDR3 loop: CASSLASTSYEQYF. CDR3 nucleotides: TGCGCCAGCAGCTTGGCCTCGACATCCTACGAGCAGTACTTC.

This clone was seen more than once but under ten times. This chain uses TRBV12-5 with TRBJ1-1, with a weak D call TRBD1 (5 bases). The CDR3 is made up of 14 amino acids. From germline, CDR1 is LGHNT and CDR2 FRNRAP. Between the trimmed V and J ends, which lost 7 bases and 1 base, there was a span of 13 bases. Here the CDR3 DNA reads TGTGCTAGTGCTCCCATGGGGGGGAACACTGAAGCTTTCTTT. Its protein is CASAPMGGNTEAFF.

The CDR3 DNA reads as TGTGCCACCAGCCGGGGGGCCCAAACCCCCTACGAGCAGTACTTC. Residues: CATSRGAQTPYEQYF. The genes are TRBV15 and TRBJ2-7; possible D gene TRBD2, 7 bases. The CDR3 totals 15 residues. Germline V gene lookup returns CDR1 LNHNV and CDR2 YYDKDF (reference sequence). Trimming removed 5 bases at V and 2 bases at J, with 16 bases between.

The chain recombines TRBV28 with TRBJ2-7; 7 nucleotides match TRBD1. The CDR3 is 16 amino acids. The V segment lost 5 bases and the J segment 5 bases; nucleotides outside the gene matches: 15. Looked up from germline, CDR1 is MDHEN and CDR2 is SYDVKM. The CDR3 spells CASSQTGTALVNEQYF. In DNA form, the CDR3 reads TGTGCCAGCAGTCAGACCGGGACAGCTTTGGTGAACGAGCAGTACTTC.

The chain employs TRBV10-2 and TRBJ2-1; 15 nucleotides match TRBD2. Trimming cost V 2 bases and J 7 bases; bases outside gene matches: 6. Germline V CDR1 and CDR2: WSHSY, SAAADI. The CDR3 length is 17 residues. The CDR3 coding sequence is TGCGCCAGCAGTGAGGGACTAGCGGGAGGGTCCTTGAATGAGCAGTTCTTC. This gives the protein CASSEGLAGGSLNEQFF.

This clone occurred a few times. The V gene is TRBV18, the J gene TRBJ1-2, with unresolved D. Trimming cost V 1 base and J 5 bases, with 5 bases left between them. The CDR3 runs 12 residues. The V gene's germline CDR1 is KGHSH and CDR2 LQKENI. The DNA of the CDR3 is TGTGCCAGCTCACCACTCGGGTATGGCTACACCTTC. Protein product: CASSPLGYGYTF.

This chain joins TRBV5-1 and TRBJ2-2; a possible D gene is TRBD1 (5 bases). The CDR3 loop spans 21 amino acids. The V end was cut by 5 bases, the J end by 3 bases, with 32 bases between. Germline V CDR1 and CDR2: SGHRS, YFSETQ. CDR3 DNA sequence: TGCGCCAGCAGTTCATCAACCCCCTACCAGGGTCCTCTTATGGACACCGGGGAGCTGTTTTTT. Protein sequence: CASSSSTPYQGPLMDTGELFF.

V gene TRBV7-7 combines with J gene TRBJ2-5, with TRBD2 matching over 14 bases. V lost 5 bases to trimming and J lost 7 bases; unmatched junction nucleotides: 9. The CDR3 is made up of 16 amino acids. Germline V gene data show CDR1 as SSHAT and CDR2 as FNYEAQ (reference sequence). The CDR3 DNA follows: TGTGCCAGCAGCCCAGGGACTAGCGGGAGTGAGGTGACCCAGTACTTC. Its protein is CASSPGTSGSEVTQYF.

The V call is TRBV15, the J call TRBJ1-2; D call uncertain. V was clipped by 6 bases and J by 4 bases, with 12 bases between them. The CDR3 is 13 residues long. CDR1 is LNHNV, CDR2 YYDKDF, per germline (reference sequence). CDR3 sequence (DNA): TGTGCCACCAGGTCAGCGGCTTCCTATGGCTACACCTTC. Protein product: CATRSAASYGYTF.

The chain couples TRBV10-2 to TRBJ1-1; unclear D gene. Germline CDR1 and CDR2: WSHSY and SAAADI. Trimming shortened V by 8 bases and J by 1 base, and 11 bases separated the two germline ends. The CDR3 loop spans 13 amino acids. As DNA, the CDR3 is TGCGCCAGCCTCTTTACGGGGAACACTGAAGCTTTCTTT. As protein: CASLFTGNTEAFF.

This rearrangement joins TRBV6-5 to TRBJ2-1; 12 nucleotides line up with TRBD2. CDR1 is MNHEY and CDR2 is SVGAGI in the germline V gene. The V gene end was trimmed by 4 bases and the J gene end by 12 bases; junction bases not matched to a gene: 4. This CDR3 has 13 amino acids. The CDR3 reads CASSWTSGIGQFF. The CDR3 DNA reads TGTGCCAGCAGTTGGACTAGCGGGATAGGGCAGTTCTTC.

The chain links TRBV7-6 to TRBJ2-3; D is undetermined. Trimming cost V 6 bases and J 2 bases, with 9 bases left between them. Looked up from germline, CDR1 is SGHVS and CDR2 is FNYEAQ. CDR3 length: 13 amino acids. In DNA, the CDR3 is TGTGCCAGCAGTCAAACAAACACAGATACGCAGTATTTT. Protein sequence: CASSQTNTDTQYF.

The chain couples TRBV6-6 to TRBJ1-4, with a tentative D call TRBD1 (5 bases). Germline CDR1 is MNHNY and CDR2 is SVGAGI (reference sequence). Trimming removed 6 bases at V and 4 bases at J, with 15 bases between. The CDR3 sequence is 15 residues long. This CDR3 reads CASSRSDTLNEKLFF. CDR3 in DNA: TGTGCCAGCAGCCGATCGGACACCCTTAATGAAAAACTGTTTTTT.

The rearrangement uses TRBV30 and TRBJ2-1, with 9 nucleotides matching TRBD1. Trimming took 2 bases from V and 8 from J; bases not matched to a gene: 7. This CDR3 has 14 amino acids. CDR1 GTSNPN and CDR2 SVGIG come from the germline V gene (reference sequence). CDR3: CAWSRGTGFHEQFF. DNA of the CDR3: TGTGCCTGGAGTAGGGGGACAGGGTTTCATGAGCAGTTCTTC.